This T cell receptor beta chain was retrieved from a study of blood T cell repertoires in COVID-19. Overall study context: Acute and convalescent COVID-19 samples came from the United States, Italy and Spain. From T cells, B-cell-depleted T cells, or PBMCs came the material, which was cDNA or gDNA.

Original analysis: Scientists estimated how many nucleated cells there were by amplifying reference gene primers. Clones were sequenced by immunoSEQ multiplex PCR, and TCRdb holds only the in-frame ones, with some missing. That table gives V, J and clone size, and the DNA gave D and trimming. The profile covers 140,000 or so clones, with roughly 81% appearing a single time and roughly 2.5% taken by the ten largest. The CDR3 totals 16 residues. CDR1 is SGHVS and CDR2 is FNYEAQ in the germline V gene. V shed 1 base and J 5 bases; nucleotides not matched to a gene: 2. The rearrangement links TRBV7-6 to TRBJ2-5; TRBD2 agrees at 15 bases. Source material: peripheral blood. This clonotype was sampled from a human donor with acute or convalescent COVID-19. The donor label of this sample is uncertain. The CDR3 coding sequence is TGTGCCAGCAGCTTAGTTGGGACTAGCGGGAGGGAGACCCAGTACTTC. Its translation: CASSLVGTSGRETQYF. Full variable domain (outside the CDR3, taken from reference TRBV7-6 and TRBJ2-5): GAGVSQSPRYKVTKRGQDVALRCDPISGHVSLYWYRQALGQGPEFLTYFNYEAQQDKSGLPNDRFSAERPEGSISTLTIQRTEQRDSAMYRCASSLVGTSGRETQYFGPGTRLLVL.